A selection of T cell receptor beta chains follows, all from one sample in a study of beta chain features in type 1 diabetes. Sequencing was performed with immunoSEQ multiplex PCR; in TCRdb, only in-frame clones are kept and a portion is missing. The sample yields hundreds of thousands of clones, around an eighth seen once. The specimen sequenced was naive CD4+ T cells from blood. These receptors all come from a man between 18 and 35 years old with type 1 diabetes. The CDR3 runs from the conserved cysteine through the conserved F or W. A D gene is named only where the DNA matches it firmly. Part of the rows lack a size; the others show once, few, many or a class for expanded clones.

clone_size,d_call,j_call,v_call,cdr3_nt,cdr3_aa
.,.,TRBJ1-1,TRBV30,TGTGCCTGGAGTAAAGGGTCCCGCTGGGCTGAAGCTTTCTTT,CAWSKGSRWAEAFF
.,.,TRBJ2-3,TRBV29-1,TGCAGCGTCCAAAATGTGGGGCCGTCGGCGCAGTATTTT,CSVQNVGPSAQYF
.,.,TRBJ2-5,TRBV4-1,TGCGCCAGCAGCCCCGATGGGGAGTTCGGGACCCAGTACTTC,CASSPDGEFGTQYF
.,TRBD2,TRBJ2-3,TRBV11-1,TGTGCCAGCAGCTTAGAGTCAACTAGCGGGAGGTCCGTGGATACGCAGTATTTT,CASSLESTSGRSVDTQYF
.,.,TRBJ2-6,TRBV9,TGTGCCAGCACTCGGGGTTGGGGAAACTCTGGGGCCAACGTCCTGACTTTC,CASTRGWGNSGANVLTF
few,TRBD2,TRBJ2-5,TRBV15,TGTGCCACCAGCCTTAATAGCGGGGGGATTCAAGAGACCCAGTACTTC,CATSLNSGGIQETQYF
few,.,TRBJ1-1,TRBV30,TGTGCCTGGAGTGTACAAGGTAACACTGAAGCTTTCTTT,CAWSVQGNTEAFF
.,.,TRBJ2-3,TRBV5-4,TGTGCCAGCGAAGGACCTAGCACAGATACGCAGTATTTT,CASEGPSTDTQYF
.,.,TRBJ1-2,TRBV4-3,TGCGCCAGCAGCCAAGATATAGCAGCCAGGGCTAACTATGGCTACACCTTC,CASSQDIAARANYGYTF
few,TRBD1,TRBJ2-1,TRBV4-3,TGCGCCAGCAGCTCCCGGGACAGGGTTACCAACAATGAGCAGTTCTTC,CASSSRDRVTNNEQFF
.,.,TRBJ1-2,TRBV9,TGTGCCAGCAGCGTAGTTGACAGTCTTTTAACCTATGGCTACACCTTC,CASSVVDSLLTYGYTF
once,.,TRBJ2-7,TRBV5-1,TGCGCCAGCAGCTCAGGGAATTGGGACGAGCAGTACTTC,CASSSGNWDEQYF
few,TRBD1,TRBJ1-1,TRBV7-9,TGTGCCAGCAGCCTGACAGGGACTTACACTGAAGCTTTCTTT,CASSLTGTYTEAFF
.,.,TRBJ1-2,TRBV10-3,TGTGCCATCAGTGAGTCTGGGACCTATGGCTACACCTTC,CAISESGTYGYTF
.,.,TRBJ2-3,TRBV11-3,TGTGCCAGCAGCTTGAGGGCAAGCACAGATACGCAGTATTTT,CASSLRASTDTQYF
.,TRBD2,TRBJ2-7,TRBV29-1,TGCAGCGCCCGAAGGGCTAGCGGGGTAATCTACGAGCAGTACTTC,CSARRASGVIYEQYF
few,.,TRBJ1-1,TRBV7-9,TGTGCCAGCGGCAAAGGATCGAACACTGAAGCTTTCTTT,CASGKGSNTEAFF
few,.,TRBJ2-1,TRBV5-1,TGCGCCAGCAGCTCAAACGCGGTATACAATGAGCAGTTCTTC,CASSSNAVYNEQFF
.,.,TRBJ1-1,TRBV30,TGTGCCTCGTCGATAAACACTGAAGCTTTCTTT,CASSINTEAFF
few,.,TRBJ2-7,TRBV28,TGTGCCAGCAGTCTCCCACCACACCTACTTTTCTACTTC,CASSLPPHLLFYF
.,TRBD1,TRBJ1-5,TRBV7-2,TGTGCCAGCAGCTTCGACAGGGGGCCTCAGCCCCAGCATTTT,CASSFDRGPQPQHF
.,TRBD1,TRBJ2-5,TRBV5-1,TGCGCCAGCAGCTGGGACAGGGGCCAAGAGACCCAGTACTTC,CASSWDRGQETQYF
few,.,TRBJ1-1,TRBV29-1,TGCAGCGTTGACGGGCAAACTGAAGCTTTCTTT,CSVDGQTEAFF
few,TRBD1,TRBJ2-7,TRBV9,TGTGCCAGCAGCGTAGACAGGGGGAGCTACGAGCAGTACTTC,CASSVDRGSYEQYF